Presented here are 2 T cell receptor beta chains from one specimen sequenced in a study of beta chain features in type 1 diabetes. Study findings and constraints: Moderate yet significant TCRB CDR3 shortening was seen in Type 1 diabetes patients in all four CD4+ subsets.

No cognate antigen is known for these TCRs. Sequencing targeted expressed TCRB transcripts, as all isolated RNA had been reverse transcribed. The protocol was immunoSEQ multiplex PCR, while the TCRdb copy is restricted to in-frame clones and leaves out a portion. The table includes some 160,000 clones, around 9% detected once. Sequencing was performed on central memory CD4+ T cells from blood. All receptors come from a woman in her 30s with type 1 diabetes.

This clone turned up a few times. A junction boundary mismatches the germline segment, possibly from a read error. The CDR3 nucleotides read TGTGCCACCAGTGATTTTATGTCCGACAGGGGGGAGACCCAGTACTTC. Protein product: CATSDFMSDRGETQYF. The genes are TRBV2 and TRBJ2-5, with 9 bases fitting TRBD1. Germline V gene sequence: CDR1 SNHLY, CDR2 FYNNEI. The CDR3 spans 16 residues.

The J gene is TRBJ2-3, the V gene TRBV6-1, with 7 bases fitting TRBD1. Germline lookup yields CDR1 MNHNS and CDR2 SASEGT. The V and J ends lost 7 bases and 0 bases, in that order; junction bases with no gene match: 7. The CDR3 length is 15 residues. The CDR3 spells CASTMRTGSTDTQYF. DNA for the CDR3: TGTGCCAGCACCATGAGGACAGGTAGCACAGATACGCAGTATTTT.